These 6 T cell receptor beta chains were all obtained from the same sample, sequenced in a study of OX40 agonist ivuxolimab in advanced cancers. Sequencing was performed with immunoSEQ multiplex PCR; in TCRdb, only in-frame clones are kept and a portion is missing. This sample has over 90,000 clones; around 89% occur once, and the top ten carry roughly 0.17%. This material consisted of CD4+ or CD8+ T cells sorted from blood, taken in a trial of the OX40 agonist ivuxolimab. The receptors here all came from an adult with an advanced solid tumor such as melanoma, head and neck, liver or kidney cancer.

The V and J genes are TRBV5-4 and TRBJ2-5, with 14 bases fitting TRBD2. CDR1 and CDR2 from the germline V gene are SGHNT and YYREEE (reference sequence). The J segment lost 0 bases and the V segment lost 4 bases, leaving 5 bases of the junction unmatched. The CDR3 sequence is 17 residues long. Written as DNA, the CDR3 is TGTGCCAGCAGCGGGACTAGCGGGAGACAGTACCAAGAGACCCAGTACTTC. It is translated as CASSGTSGRQYQETQYF.

The chain carries TRBV15 and TRBJ2-3, with D possibly being TRBD2 (5 bases). V was cut by 1 base and J by 0 bases, with 11 bases left in between. This CDR3 is built from 16 residues. Germline V CDR1 and CDR2: LNHNV, YYDKDF (reference sequence). The CDR3 is CATSRVLGGSTDTQYF. For the CDR3, the DNA is TGTGCCACCAGCAGAGTCCTCGGCGGGAGCACAGATACGCAGTATTTT.

This sequence joins TRBV9 and TRBJ2-7; a possible D gene is TRBD2 (5 bases). Germline CDR1 is SGDLS and CDR2 is YYNGEE. The germline V and J ends were trimmed by 7 bases and 5 bases, with 16 bases remaining between them. This CDR3 is 13 amino acids long. CDR3 DNA: TGTGCCAGCGGCTCTCGAGGGTCCCACGAGCAGTACTTC. It translates to CASGSRGSHEQYF. The full variable domain, rest sourced from reference TRBV9 and TRBJ2-7, is DSGVTQTPKHLITATGQRVTLRCSPRSGDLSVYWYQQSLDQGLQFLIQYYNGEERAKGNILERFSAQQFPDLHSELNLSSLELGDSALYFCASGSRGSHEQYFGPGTRLTVT.

This clone was found a few times. The genes are TRBV6-1 and TRBJ2-7, with D perhaps being TRBD1 or TRBD2 (5 bases each). Per germline, CDR1 MNHNS and CDR2 SASEGT. V gave up 5 bases and J gave up 2 bases, with 13 bases separating them. This CDR3 spans 14 amino acids. The CDR3 nucleotides read TGTGCCAGCAGTTGGTACGGGGCTCCCTACGAGCAGTACTTC. Its protein is CASSWYGAPYEQYF.

The J gene is TRBJ1-1, the V gene TRBV28, with D uncertain. This CDR3 is built from 11 residues. The V gene's germline CDR1 is MDHEN and CDR2 SYDVKM. V lost 2 bases and J 6 bases, leaving 4 bases between the germline ends. This CDR3 is CASSLVSEAFF. CDR3 DNA sequence: TGTGCCAGCAGTTTAGTCTCTGAAGCTTTCTTT.

A single count supports this clone. The DNA for the CDR3 is TGTGCCAGCCAAACGAAAAGGGACACTGAAGCTTTCTTT. Encoded protein: CASQTKRDTEAFF. This chain joins TRBV6-1 and TRBJ1-1; D call uncertain. This CDR3 has 13 amino acids. Germline V gene data show CDR1 as MNHNS and CDR2 as SASEGT. Trimming shortened V by 8 bases and J by 3 bases, and 13 bases separated the two germline ends.